A single sample gave rise to the 21 T cell receptor beta chains below, sequenced in a study of neurological immune-mediated disorders. TCRdb analysed the 5' RACE reads with MiXCR anew, one entry per CDR3 protein. The table lists about 50,000 distinct CDR3 sequences, around 17% of them singletons. The material sequenced was PBMCs. Every receptor here comes from a man aged 55 to 70 in good health.

This clonotype appeared a single time. CDR3 sequence (DNA): TGCAGTGCCCCACGGGGGGCGGGAGCCTACGAGCAGTACTTC. This gives the protein CSAPRGAGAYEQYF. The chain combines TRBV20-1 with TRBJ2-7; perhaps TRBD2 as D (7 bases). This CDR3 comprises 14 residues. Germline lookup yields CDR1 DFQATT and CDR2 SNEGSKA (reference sequence). V was pared by 6 bases and J by 2 bases, with 17 bases between.

This clonotype showed up many times. This chain links TRBV6-6 with TRBJ2-7; 8 bases are a match to TRBD1. V lost 10 bases, J lost 7 bases, and 9 bases stayed unmatched. This CDR3 contains 12 residues. The germline V gene has CDR1 MNHNY and CDR2 SVGAGI (reference sequence). CDR3 in amino acids: CATGQGAGEQYF. The CDR3 nucleotides are TGTGCCACCGGACAGGGTGCGGGGGAGCAGTACTTC.

At least ten counts were recorded for this clonotype. CDR3 nucleotides: TGTGCCAGCAGTCCACAGCCCCCCGGCTCCTACAATGAGCAGTTCTTC. Encoded protein: CASSPQPPGSYNEQFF. The chain recombines TRBV7-6 with TRBJ2-1, with no clear D. The CDR3 extends over 16 amino acids. CDR1 and CDR2 from the germline V gene are SGHVS and FNYEAQ. V lost 6 bases to trimming and J lost 0 bases, with 15 bases between them.

Many counts were recorded for this clonotype. V usage is TRBV20-1 and J usage is TRBJ2-1; TRBD1 matches at 11 bases. Trimming took 6 bases from V and 3 from J; bases not matched to a gene: 4. Looked up from germline, CDR1 is DFQATT and CDR2 is SNEGSKA (reference sequence). The CDR3 covers 14 residues. The CDR3 is CSAKGQGDYNEQFF. The CDR3 DNA reads as TGCAGTGCGAAGGGACAGGGGGACTACAATGAGCAGTTCTTC.

Concerning this clonotype itself: A much larger clone differs from this one at a single base, so this may be a read error. This chain links TRBV28 with TRBJ2-7; D remains unclear. Germline CDR1 MDHEN, CDR2 SYDVKM. The V gene lost 7 bases and the J gene lost 11 bases, with 15 bases spanning the gap. The CDR3 spans 11 residues. The CDR3 coding sequence is TGTGCCAGCACTTCAGACCGCCACGAGTACTTC. Translation gives CASTSDRHEYF.

This clonotype occurred once. At one end the junction does not follow the germline gene, possibly because of a read error. This chain connects TRBV10-3 to TRBJ2-3, with D possibly matching TRBD1 (6 bases). The CDR3 runs 14 residues. Germline values: CDR1 ENHRY, CDR2 SYGVKD. The CDR3 nucleotides are TGTGCCATCAGTGTGTCAGGGGTCACAGATACACAGTATTTT. This gives the protein CAISVSGVTDTQYF.

By share, this clonotype ranks as medium-sized. This chain links TRBV9 with TRBJ2-1; 9 nucleotides align to TRBD2. This CDR3 spans 14 amino acids. The junction had 4 bases not matched to a gene; V was cut back by 0 bases and J by 9 bases. Germline lookup yields CDR1 SGDLS and CDR2 YYNGEE. The CDR3 DNA reads as TGTGCCAGCAGCGTAGAGGGTAGCGGGAGTGAGCAGTTCTTC. It is translated as CASSVEGSGSEQFF.

The genes are TRBV6-6 and TRBJ2-7; TRBD1 matches 8 bases. The CDR3 sequence is 13 residues long. Germline CDR1 is MNHNY and CDR2 is SVGAGI (reference sequence). V dropped 6 bases and J dropped 4; count of bases not matched to a gene: 5. The CDR3, as DNA: TGTGCCAGCAGGAGGACAGGGCCTTACGAGCAGTACTTC. The encoded protein is CASRRTGPYEQYF.

The table lists this clonotype with many counts. The chain is built from TRBV20-1 and TRBJ2-7, with D perhaps given as TRBD1 or TRBD2 (5 bases each). Germline V gene lookup returns CDR1 DFQATT and CDR2 SNEGSKA (reference sequence). V lost 5 bases and J 1 base, leaving 9 bases between the germline ends. The CDR3 is 12 residues long. DNA for the CDR3: TGCAGTGCTGGGGACCTTTCCTACGAGCAGTACTTC. Translated: CSAGDLSYEQYF.

There are many counts of this clonotype. The V and J genes are TRBV7-2 and TRBJ2-3; 8 bases are shared with TRBD2. CDR3 length: 15 residues. V lost 3 bases, J lost 0 bases, and 2 bases stayed unmatched. CDR1 SGHTA and CDR2 FQGNSA come from the germline V gene. CDR3 amino acids: CASSFSGTSTDTQYF. CDR3 in DNA: TGTGCCAGCAGCTTTAGCGGGACTAGCACAGATACGCAGTATTTT.

This clonotype was recorded at least ten times. The chain recombines TRBV20-1 with TRBJ1-3; D is undetermined. With 1 base removed from V and 4 bases from J, the gap between germline ends came to 23 bases. CDR3 length: 18 residues. Germline values: CDR1 DFQATT, CDR2 SNEGSKA (reference sequence). The CDR3 DNA is TGCAGTGCTAGAGCTCCGGCCTACGCGGTCCCAAGAGGAAACACCATATATTTT. Its protein product is CSARAPAYAVPRGNTIYF.

There are many counts of this clonotype. The rearrangement joins TRBV2 to TRBJ1-4; no reliable D call. V lost 5 bases and J 4 bases, leaving 11 bases between the germline ends. This CDR3 region has 14 residues. The germline V gene has CDR1 SNHLY and CDR2 FYNNEI. In DNA, the CDR3 is TGTGCCAGCAGTCCCCGAGGAATTAATGAAAAACTGTTTTTT. This sequence encodes CASSPRGINEKLFF.

This clonotype showed up many times. This chain connects TRBV11-3 to TRBJ2-5, with 8 nucleotides matching TRBD1. This CDR3 region has 13 residues. V dropped 5 bases and J dropped 5; count of bases not matched to a gene: 4. The germline CDR1 and CDR2 sequences are SGHNT and YENEEA. The DNA for the CDR3 is TGTGCCAGCAGCCCAGGGGGCGGGGAGACCCAGTACTTC. Protein sequence: CASSPGGGETQYF.

This rearrangement joins TRBV11-2 to TRBJ1-5; D is uncertain. The CDR3 is made up of 13 amino acids. Germline values: CDR1 SGHAT, CDR2 FQNNGV. V was pared by 1 base and J by 9 bases, with 10 bases between. CDR3 sequence reads: CASSLVREGPQHF. In nucleotides, the CDR3 is TGTGCCAGCAGCTTAGTGAGGGAGGGGCCCCAGCATTTT.

The chain has TRBV18 and TRBJ2-1; 9 bases match TRBD2. The CDR3 sequence is 16 residues long. CDR1 is KGHSH, CDR2 LQKENI, per germline. The V segment lost 6 bases and the J segment 7 bases; nucleotides outside the gene matches: 13. CDR3 in DNA: TGTGCCAGCTCCCATCCCGGGACTAGCACGTATAATGAGCAGTTCTTC. Its protein is CASSHPGTSTYNEQFF.

In this sample, this clonotype turned up many times. This rearrangement joins TRBV27 to TRBJ2-7; D is perhaps TRBD1 (5 bases). Trimming removed 7 bases at V and 5 bases at J, with 18 bases between. Looked up from germline, CDR1 is MNHEY and CDR2 is SMNVEV (reference sequence). The CDR3 has 14 residues. The CDR3 here is CASTALGVRDEQYF. CDR3 in DNA: TGTGCCAGCACAGCTCTAGGGGTTAGGGACGAGCAGTACTTC.

This clonotype was found a few times. The J gene is TRBJ2-1, the V gene TRBV14, with D perhaps TRBD1 or TRBD2 (5 bases each). Germline V gene data show CDR1 as SGHDN and CDR2 as FVKESK. V was cut by 1 base and J by 3 bases, with 10 bases left in between. There are 15 residues in the CDR3. The CDR3 sequence is CASSQVWGIYNEQFF. DNA of the CDR3: TGTGCCAGCAGCCAAGTTTGGGGGATCTACAATGAGCAGTTCTTC.

V gene TRBV7-9 combines with J gene TRBJ1-1; D is unclear. With 4 bases removed from V and 7 bases from J, the gap between germline ends came to 16 bases. CDR1 is SEHNR, CDR2 FQNEAQ, per germline (reference sequence). The CDR3 length is 14 residues. The CDR3 region has the DNA TGTGCCAGCAGCTCACAGCTGATCTCGGGTGAAGCTTTCTTT. Translating gives CASSSQLISGEAFF.

This clonotype occurred many times. The V call is TRBV18, the J call TRBJ2-4; the match to TRBD1 covers 7 bases. The trim removed 4 bases at V and 9 bases at J, leaving 18 bases unmatched. This CDR3 has 17 amino acids. CDR1 is KGHSH, CDR2 LQKENI, per germline. CDR3 sequence: CASSLEQGFAPNSIQYF. For the CDR3, the DNA is TGTGCCAGCTCACTAGAACAGGGGTTTGCGCCGAACAGCATTCAGTACTTC.

There are many counts of this clonotype. The V and J genes are TRBV20-1 and TRBJ2-2, with TRBD1 identical over 8 bases. CDR3 length equals 15 residues. Germline lookup yields CDR1 DFQATT and CDR2 SNEGSKA (reference sequence). Trimming at V came to 2 bases and at J to 5 bases, leaving 7 bases not matched to a gene. CDR3 sequence reads: CSARTQGAETGELFF. CDR3 nucleotides: TGCAGTGCTAGAACCCAGGGGGCAGAGACCGGGGAGCTGTTTTTT.

Many counts were recorded for this clonotype. The chain joins TRBV28 to TRBJ2-1; 7 nucleotides agree with TRBD2. The CDR3 runs 15 residues. Per the germline V gene, CDR1 is MDHEN and CDR2 is SYDVKM. The J segment lost 9 bases and the V segment lost 5 bases, leaving 13 bases of the junction unmatched. CDR3 loop: CASSAPGLVLGEQFF. DNA of the CDR3: TGTGCCAGCAGTGCCCCTGGACTAGTTCTAGGTGAGCAGTTCTTC.